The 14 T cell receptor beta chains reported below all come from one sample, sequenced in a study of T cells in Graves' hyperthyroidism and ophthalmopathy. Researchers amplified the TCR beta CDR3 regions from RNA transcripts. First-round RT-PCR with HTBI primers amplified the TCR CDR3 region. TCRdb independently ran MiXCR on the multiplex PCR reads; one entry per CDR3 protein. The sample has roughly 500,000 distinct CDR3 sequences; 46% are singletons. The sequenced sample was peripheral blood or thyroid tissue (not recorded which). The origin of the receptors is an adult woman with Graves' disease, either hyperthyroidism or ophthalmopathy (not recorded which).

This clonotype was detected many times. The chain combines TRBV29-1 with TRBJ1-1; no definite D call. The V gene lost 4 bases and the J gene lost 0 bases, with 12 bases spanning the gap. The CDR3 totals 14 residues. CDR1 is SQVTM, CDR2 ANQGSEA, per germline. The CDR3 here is CSVVDPLVNTEAFF. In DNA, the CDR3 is TGCAGCGTTGTAGACCCCCTTGTGAACACTGAAGCTTTCTTT. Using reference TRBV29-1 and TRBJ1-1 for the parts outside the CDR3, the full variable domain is SAVISQKPSRDICQRGTSLTIQCQVDSQVTMMFWYRQQPGQSLTLIATANQGSEATYESGFVIDKFPISRPNLTFSTLTVSNMSPEDSSIYLCSVVDPLVNTEAFFGQGTRLTVV.

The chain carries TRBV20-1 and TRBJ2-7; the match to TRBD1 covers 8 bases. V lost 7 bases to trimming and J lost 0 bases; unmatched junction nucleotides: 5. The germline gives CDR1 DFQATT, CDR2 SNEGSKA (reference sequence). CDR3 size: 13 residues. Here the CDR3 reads CSDLDRASYEQYF. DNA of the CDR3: TGCAGTGACCTGGACAGGGCCTCCTACGAGCAGTACTTC.

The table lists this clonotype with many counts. CDR3 nucleotides: TGTGCCAGCACCCAAGGAGGGGTTGGCACGGGGGAGACCCAGTACTTC. It encodes CASTQGGVGTGETQYF. The chain joins TRBV7-2 to TRBJ2-5, with D tentatively TRBD2 (6 bases). V was clipped by 7 bases and J by 5 bases, with 23 bases between them. This CDR3 region has 16 residues. Germline loops: CDR1 SGHTA, CDR2 FQGNSA.

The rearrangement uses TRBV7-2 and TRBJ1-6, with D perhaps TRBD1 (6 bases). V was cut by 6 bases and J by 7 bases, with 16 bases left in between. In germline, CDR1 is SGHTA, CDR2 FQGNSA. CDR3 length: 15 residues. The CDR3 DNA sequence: TGTGCCAGCAGTTTCACAGGGAAAAAAAATTCACCCCTCCACTTT. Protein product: CASSFTGKKNSPLHF. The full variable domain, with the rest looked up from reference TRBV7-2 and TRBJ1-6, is GAGVSQSPSNKVTEKGKDVELRCDPISGHTALYWYRQSLGQGLEFLIYFQGNSAPDKSGLPSDRFSAERTGGSVSTLTIQRTQQEDSAVYLCASSFTGKKNSPLHFGNGTRLTVT.

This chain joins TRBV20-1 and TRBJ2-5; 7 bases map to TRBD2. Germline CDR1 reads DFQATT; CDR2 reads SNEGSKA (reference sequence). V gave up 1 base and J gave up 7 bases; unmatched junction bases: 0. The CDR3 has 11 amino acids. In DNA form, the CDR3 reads TGCAGTGCTAGAGGGGGGGGGACCCAGTACTTC. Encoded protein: CSARGGGTQYF.

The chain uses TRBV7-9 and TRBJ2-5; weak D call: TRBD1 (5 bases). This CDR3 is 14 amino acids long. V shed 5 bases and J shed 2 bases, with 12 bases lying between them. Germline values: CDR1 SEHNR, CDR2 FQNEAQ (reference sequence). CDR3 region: CASSADRVQETQYF. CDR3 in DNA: TGTGCCAGCAGCGCTGACAGAGTTCAAGAGACCCAGTACTTC.

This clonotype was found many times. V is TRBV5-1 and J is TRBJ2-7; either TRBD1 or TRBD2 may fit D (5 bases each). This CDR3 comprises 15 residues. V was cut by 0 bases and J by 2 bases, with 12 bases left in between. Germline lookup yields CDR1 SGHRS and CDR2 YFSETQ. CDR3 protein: CASSLGLGPAYEQYF. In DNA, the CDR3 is TGCGCCAGCAGCTTGGGTCTGGGACCTGCCTACGAGCAGTACTTC.

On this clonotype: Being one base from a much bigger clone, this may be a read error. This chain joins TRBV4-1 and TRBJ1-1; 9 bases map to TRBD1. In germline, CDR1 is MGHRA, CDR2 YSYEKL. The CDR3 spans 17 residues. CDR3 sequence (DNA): TGTGCCAGCAACCATGTGACAGGGGGAGGCATGAACACTGAATCTTTCTTT. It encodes CASNHVTGGGMNTESFF.

CDR3 bases: TGCGCCAGCAGCTTGGATGCGGGGTCTAGGGAGCAGTACTTC. Translating gives CASSLDAGSREQYF. The rearrangement links TRBV5-1 to TRBJ2-7, with D possibly matching TRBD2 (6 bases). Germline CDR1 reads SGHRS; CDR2 reads YFSETQ. The CDR3 is made up of 14 amino acids. V lost 0 bases to trimming and J lost 7 bases, with 14 bases between them.

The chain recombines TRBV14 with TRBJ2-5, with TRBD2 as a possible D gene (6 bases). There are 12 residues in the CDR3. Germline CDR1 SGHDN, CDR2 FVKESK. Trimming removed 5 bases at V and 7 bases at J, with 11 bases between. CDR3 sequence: CASSVGGVTQYF. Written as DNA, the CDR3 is TGTGCCAGCAGCGTCGGGGGTGTGACCCAGTACTTC.

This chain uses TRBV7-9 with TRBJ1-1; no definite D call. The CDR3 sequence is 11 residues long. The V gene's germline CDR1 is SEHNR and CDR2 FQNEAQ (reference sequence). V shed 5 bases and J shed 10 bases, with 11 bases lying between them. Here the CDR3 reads CASSPGGVAFF. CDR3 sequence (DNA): TGTGCCAGCAGCCCCGGTGGGGTAGCTTTCTTT. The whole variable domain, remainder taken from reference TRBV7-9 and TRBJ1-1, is DTGVSQNPRHKITKRGQNVTFRCDPISEHNRLYWYRQTLGQGPEFLTYFQNEAQLEKSRLLSDRFSAERPKGSFSTLEIQRTEQGDSAMYLCASSPGGVAFFGQGTRLTVV.

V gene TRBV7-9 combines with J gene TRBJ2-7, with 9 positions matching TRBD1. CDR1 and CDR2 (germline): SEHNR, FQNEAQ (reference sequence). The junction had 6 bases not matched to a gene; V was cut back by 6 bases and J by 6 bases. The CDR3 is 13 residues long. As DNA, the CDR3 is TGTGCCAGCAGACCCACAGGGGGCGTCGAGCAGTACTTC. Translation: CASRPTGGVEQYF. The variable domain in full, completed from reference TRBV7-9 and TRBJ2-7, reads DTGVSQNPRHKITKRGQNVTFRCDPISEHNRLYWYRQTLGQGPEFLTYFQNEAQLEKSRLLSDRFSAERPKGSFSTLEIQRTEQGDSAMYLCASRPTGGVEQYFGPGTRLTVT.

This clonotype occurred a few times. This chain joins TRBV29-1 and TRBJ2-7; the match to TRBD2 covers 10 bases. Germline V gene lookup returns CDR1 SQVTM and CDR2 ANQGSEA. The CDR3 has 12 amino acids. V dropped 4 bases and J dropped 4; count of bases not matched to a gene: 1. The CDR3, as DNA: TGCAGCGTTGCGACTAGCGGGTACGAGCAGTACTTC. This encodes CSVATSGYEQYF.

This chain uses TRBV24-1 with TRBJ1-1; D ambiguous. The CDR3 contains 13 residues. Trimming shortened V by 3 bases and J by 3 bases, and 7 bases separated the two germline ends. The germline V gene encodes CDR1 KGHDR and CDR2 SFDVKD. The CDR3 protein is CATSDLKDTEAFF. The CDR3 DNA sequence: TGTGCCACCAGTGATCTGAAGGACACTGAAGCTTTCTTT.